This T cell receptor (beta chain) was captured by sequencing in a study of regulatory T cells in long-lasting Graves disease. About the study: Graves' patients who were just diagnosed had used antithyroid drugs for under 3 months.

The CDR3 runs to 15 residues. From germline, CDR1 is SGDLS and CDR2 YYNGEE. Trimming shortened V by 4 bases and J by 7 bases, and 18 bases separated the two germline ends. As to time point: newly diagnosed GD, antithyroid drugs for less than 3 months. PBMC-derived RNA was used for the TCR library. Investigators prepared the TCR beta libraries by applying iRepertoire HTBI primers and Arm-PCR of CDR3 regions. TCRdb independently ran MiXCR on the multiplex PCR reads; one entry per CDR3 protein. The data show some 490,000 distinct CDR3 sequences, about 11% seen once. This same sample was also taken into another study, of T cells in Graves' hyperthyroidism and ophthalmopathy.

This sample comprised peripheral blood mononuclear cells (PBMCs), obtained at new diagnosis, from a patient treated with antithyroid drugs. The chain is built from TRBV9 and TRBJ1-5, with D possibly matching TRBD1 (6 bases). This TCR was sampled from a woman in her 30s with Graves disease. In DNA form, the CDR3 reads TGTGCCAGCAGCCCAAACAGGGATGTTAAACAGCCCCAGCATTTT. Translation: CASSPNRDVKQPQHF.